A single sample is the source of the 26 T cell receptor beta chains below, sequenced in a study of blood T cell repertoires in COVID-19. Clones were read by immunoSEQ multiplex PCR, and TCRdb kept only the in-frame ones, dropping some. This sample has hundreds of thousands of clones, with around 90% found just once. Sequencing used peripheral blood. Every receptor here comes from a woman in her twenties or thirties with acute or convalescent COVID-19.

The chain links TRBV4-3 to TRBJ2-2; 8 bases are shared with TRBD1. V shed 4 bases, J shed 5 bases, and the junction held 9 bases outside the gene matches. The germline gives CDR1 LGHNA, CDR2 YSLEER. The CDR3 sequence is 16 residues long. The CDR3 nucleotides read TGCGCCAGCAGCCTTCAGGGGGCGTTGAGGACCGGGGAGCTGTTTTTT. As protein: CASSLQGALRTGELFF.

The chain uses TRBV27 and TRBJ1-1; a weak D match, TRBD1 (6 bases). The CDR3 contains 14 residues. Trimming removed 8 bases at V and 10 bases at J, with 23 bases between. Germline-derived CDR1 and CDR2 are MNHEY and SMNVEV (reference sequence). The CDR3 loop is CASSPTGTVLGAFF. CDR3 coding DNA: TGTGCCAGCTCTCCCACAGGGACGGTATTAGGAGCTTTCTTT.

The CDR3 DNA reads TGTGCCAGCAGCTTAGTTGCTTTTGGAGTGAACACTGAAGCTTTCTTT. Protein: CASSLVAFGVNTEAFF. V gene TRBV7-2 combines with J gene TRBJ1-1, with unresolved D. Trimming left V 1 base short and J 0 bases short, with 12 bases between. CDR1 and CDR2 from the germline V gene are SGHTA and FQGNSA. CDR3 length equals 16 residues.

This chain joins TRBV19 and TRBJ2-1; a possible D gene is TRBD2 (6 bases). The CDR3 extends over 14 amino acids. Trimming took 5 bases from V and 1 from J, leaving 9 bases between them. Germline V gene sequence: CDR1 LNHDA, CDR2 SQIVND (reference sequence). The CDR3 loop reads CASSPRGSYNEQFF. CDR3 DNA: TGTGCCAGTAGTCCTCGGGGGTCCTACAATGAGCAGTTCTTC.

The chain carries TRBV10-3 and TRBJ2-5; 8 bases agree with TRBD2. In germline, CDR1 is ENHRY, CDR2 SYGVKD. The CDR3 sequence is 15 residues long. Trimming removed 0 bases from V and 5 bases from J; junction bases left unmatched: 5. The CDR3 region is CAISESGLGRETQYF. The CDR3 DNA follows: TGTGCCATCAGTGAGTCGGGACTAGGTCGTGAGACCCAGTACTTC.

The V and J genes are TRBV14 and TRBJ2-1; D uncertain. V was cut by 0 bases and J by 6 bases, with 12 bases left in between. Germline lookup yields CDR1 SGHDN and CDR2 FVKESK. CDR3 size: 15 residues. The CDR3 nucleotides are TGTGCCAGCAGCCAAGATCTGTTAGCAGCCAATGAGCAGTTCTTC. This codes for CASSQDLLAANEQFF.

This clone has only one observation. The chain carries TRBV19 and TRBJ1-2, with D uncertain. CDR1 and CDR2 from the germline V gene are LNHDA and SQIVND (reference sequence). Between the trimmed V and J ends, which lost 6 bases and 6 bases, there was a span of 11 bases. This CDR3 comprises 12 residues. The CDR3, as DNA: TGTGCCAGTAGGAGGGTAGACGATGGCTACACCTTC. This sequence encodes CASRRVDDGYTF.

The chain is built from TRBV4-3 and TRBJ2-7; D is unclear. Trimming took off 0 bases at V and 1 base at J, with 13 bases between the two ends. CDR3 length: 16 residues. CDR1 is LGHNA, CDR2 YSLEER, per germline. The CDR3 nucleotides read TGCGCCAGCAGCCAAGATGTTACAGACCTTTCCTACGAGCAGTACTTC. As protein: CASSQDVTDLSYEQYF.

The rearrangement uses TRBV16 and TRBJ2-3, with a weak D call TRBD1 (5 bases). Trimming shortened V by 4 bases and J by 2 bases, and 19 bases separated the two germline ends. The CDR3 runs to 17 residues. Germline V gene sequence: CDR1 KGHSY, CDR2 FQNENV. CDR3 in amino acids: CASSLTTGPLSTDTQYF. CDR3 nucleotide sequence: TGTGCCAGCAGCCTCACCACAGGTCCCCTGTCCACAGATACGCAGTATTTT.

The sample holds one count of this clone. The rearrangement links TRBV6-5 to TRBJ1-5; D perhaps matches TRBD1 (6 bases). Between the trimmed V and J ends, which lost 6 bases and 4 bases, there was a span of 16 bases. Germline assignment: CDR1 MNHEY and CDR2 SVGAGI. This CDR3 is 15 amino acids long. CDR3 sequence (DNA): TGTGCCAGCAGACAAACAGGGTCTGGGAATCAGCCCCAGCATTTT. Translation: CASRQTGSGNQPQHF.

The CDR3 loop reads CASSSPLGNTGELFF. The CDR3 nucleotides are TGTGCCAGCAGCTCCCCGCTAGGGAACACCGGGGAGCTGTTTTTT. The genes are TRBV7-2 and TRBJ2-2; no clear D gene. The germline V and J ends were trimmed by 4 bases and 1 base, with 10 bases remaining between them. Germline CDR1 reads SGHTA; CDR2 reads FQGNSA. The CDR3 consists of 15 residues.

This chain uses TRBV30 with TRBJ2-3, with TRBD2 identical over 12 bases. The CDR3 extends over 16 amino acids. V shed 2 bases, J shed 2 bases, and the junction held 5 bases outside the gene matches. Germline CDR1 reads GTSNPN; CDR2 reads SVGIG (reference sequence). CDR3 protein: CAWSTGTSGFTDTQYF. In DNA form, the CDR3 reads TGTGCCTGGAGTACCGGGACTAGCGGGTTCACAGATACGCAGTATTTT.

The chain has TRBV25-1 and TRBJ2-2; TRBD1 matches at 7 bases. The CDR3 has 16 amino acids. Germline V CDR1 and CDR2: MGHDK, SYGVNS. Germline trimming cut 6 bases from V and 2 bases from J; bases unmatched to any gene: 9. CDR3 DNA sequence: TGTGCCAGCAGGGGTAGAGGACAGGCAAACACCGGGGAGCTGTTTTTT. It yields the protein CASRGRGQANTGELFF.

This sequence joins TRBV21-1 and TRBJ2-3; the DNA was not used to check the table's D call, TRBD2. TRBV21-1 is a pseudogene segment. This CDR3 is 17 amino acids long. In DNA, the CDR3 is TGTGCCAGCAGCAAAGTACTGGGAGGGGACGCCAAAGATACGCAGTATTTT. It translates to CASSKVLGGDAKDTQYF.

The chain is built from TRBV19 and TRBJ2-6; perhaps TRBD1 as D (6 bases). V lost 0 bases, J lost 16 bases, and 16 bases lay in between. The CDR3 has 14 amino acids. Germline loops: CDR1 LNHDA, CDR2 SQIVND (reference sequence). In nucleotides, the CDR3 is TGTGCCAGTAGTATAGATACAGGGTCGGGTGTACTGACTTTC. Its translation is CASSIDTGSGVLTF.

The chain employs TRBV10-3 and TRBJ2-1; 12 positions match TRBD2. CDR3 length: 16 amino acids. Unmatched junction bases numbered 6, after V lost 3 bases and J lost 6 bases. The germline V gene encodes CDR1 ENHRY and CDR2 SYGVKD. CDR3 coding DNA: TGTGCCATCAGTGAAAAACCGGGACTAGCGGGCAATGAGCAGTTCTTC. It codes for CAISEKPGLAGNEQFF.

This clone was picked up one time. V gene TRBV9 combines with J gene TRBJ1-2; 9 nucleotides line up with TRBD1. CDR3 length: 14 amino acids. V dropped 3 bases and J dropped 6; count of bases not matched to a gene: 6. The germline V gene encodes CDR1 SGDLS and CDR2 YYNGEE. The CDR3 sequence is CASSDRGRWDGYTF. The DNA for the CDR3 is TGTGCCAGCAGCGACAGGGGGCGTTGGGATGGCTACACCTTC.

The rearrangement links TRBV30 to TRBJ2-2, with D maybe TRBD1 (5 bases). CDR1 is GTSNPN and CDR2 is SVGIG in the germline V gene (reference sequence). CDR3 length: 14 amino acids. The V end was cut by 2 bases, the J end by 4 bases, with 11 bases between. The CDR3 DNA reads as TGTGCCTGGAGTATTGGGGCCGGCACCGGGGAGCTGTTTTTT. Amino acid sequence: CAWSIGAGTGELFF.

The rearrangement links TRBV3-1 (or the pseudogene TRBV3-2) to TRBJ2-2; possibly TRBD2 for D (6 bases). CDR1 is LGHDT and CDR2 is YNNKEL in the germline V gene (reference sequence). Deletions cut 2 bases from V and 8 bases from J, with 9 bases between. The CDR3 consists of 13 residues. The CDR3 loop reads CASSQLEGGELFF. Here the CDR3 DNA reads TGTGCCAGCAGCCAACTGGAGGGAGGGGAGCTGTTTTTT.

The V gene is TRBV4-3, the J gene TRBJ2-3, with no clear D. Trimming removed 5 bases from V and 3 bases from J, with 12 bases in between. CDR3 length: 14 amino acids. The germline V gene encodes CDR1 LGHNA and CDR2 YSLEER. The CDR3 sequence: CASSFLIQTDTQYF. In nucleotides, the CDR3 is TGCGCCAGCAGCTTTCTTATACAAACAGATACGCAGTATTTT.

The chain carries TRBV3-1 (or the pseudogene TRBV3-2) and TRBJ2-1, with 8 bases fitting TRBD2. V gave up 1 base and J gave up 8 bases; unmatched junction bases: 10. There are 16 residues in the CDR3. Germline loops: CDR1 LGHDT, CDR2 YNNKEL (reference sequence). CDR3 residues: CASSQATGGRGDEQFF. As DNA, the CDR3 is TGTGCCAGCAGCCAAGCGACGGGAGGGCGGGGCGATGAGCAGTTCTTC.

The V and J genes are TRBV19 and TRBJ2-3; 8 bases line up with TRBD1. The CDR3 has 15 amino acids. Germline CDR1 is LNHDA and CDR2 is SQIVND (reference sequence). With 3 bases clipped from V and 10 bases from J, the junction kept 12 bases outside the gene matches. CDR3: CASSIRGQGRFPQYF. The CDR3 coding sequence is TGTGCCAGTAGTATTCGCGGACAGGGAAGGTTTCCGCAGTATTTT.

The chain is built from TRBV24-1 and TRBJ2-5; tentative D call: TRBD2 (6 bases). Between the trimmed V and J ends, which lost 6 bases and 5 bases, there was a span of 15 bases. The CDR3 has 14 residues. Germline CDR1 and CDR2: KGHDR and SFDVKD. The CDR3 nucleotides are TGTGCCACCAGTAGTACAGGAGGGGAGGAGACCCAGTACTTC. Translation: CATSSTGGEETQYF.

In regard to this clone: This specimen includes other DNA sequences encoding the same CDR3. The V call is TRBV5-1, the J call TRBJ2-7; 13 bases are a match to TRBD2. Germline-derived CDR1 and CDR2 are SGHRS and YFSETQ. The CDR3 covers 15 residues. The junction had 4 bases not matched to a gene; V was cut back by 5 bases and J by 2 bases. CDR3 in DNA: TGCGCCAGCAGTTCCGGGACTAGCGGGGCCTACGAGCAGTACTTC. Its protein product is CASSSGTSGAYEQYF.

The chain is built from TRBV19 and TRBJ2-2, with TRBD1 matching over 11 bases. This CDR3 has 14 residues. Germline CDR1 is LNHDA and CDR2 is SQIVND (reference sequence). V lost 6 bases to trimming and J lost 4 bases; unmatched junction nucleotides: 1. As DNA, the CDR3 is TGTGCCAGTAGGGGACAGGGGGGCACCGGGGAGCTGTTTTTT. Amino acids: CASRGQGGTGELFF. The entire variable domain, with the rest obtained from reference TRBV19 and TRBJ2-2, is as follows: DGGITQSPKYLFRKEGQNVTLSCEQNLNHDAMYWYRQDPGQGLRLIYYSQIVNDFQKGDIAEGYSVSREKKESFPLTVTSAQKNPTAFYLCASRGQGGTGELFFGEGSRLTVL.

The chain links TRBV11-2 to TRBJ1-4; unclear D gene. The CDR3 totals 15 residues. With 2 bases removed from V and 4 bases from J, the gap between germline ends came to 11 bases. Germline CDR1 SGHAT, CDR2 FQNNGV. This chain's CDR3 is CASSLRTVYNEKLFF. CDR3 DNA: TGTGCCAGCAGCTTACGTACAGTTTATAATGAAAAACTGTTTTTT.